These T cell receptor beta chains were read from a single sample in a study of blood T cell repertoires in COVID-19. Generated by immunoSEQ multiplex PCR, the TCRdb table keeps only in-frame clones and is missing some. The sample holds roughly 150,000 clones, around four fifths seen once. The sequencing sample was made of peripheral blood. The origin of the receptors is a woman aged 80 or older with COVID-19, enrolled during active disease. CDR3s include the opening cysteine and the closing phenylalanine or tryptophan. D genes are given only for firm matches. Clone size, where shown, is once, few, many, or a class for clones that have expanded.

j_gene,abundance,d_gene,v_gene,CDR3nt,CDR3aa
TRBJ2-5,NA,TRBD1,TRBV11-2,TGTGCCAGCAGCTCGACAGGGGGCTGGCAAGAGACCCAGTACTTC,CASSSTGGWQETQYF
TRBJ2-7,once,TRBD2,TRBV5-6,TGTGCCAGCCGGAGGGGGACTAGCGGTTCCTACGAGCAGTACTTC,CASRRGTSGSYEQYF
TRBJ1-2,NA,NA,TRBV6-5,TGTGCCAGCAGTTACGCGGACAGCTATGGCTACACCTTC,CASSYADSYGYTF
TRBJ2-3,NA,TRBD2,TRBV9,TGTGCCAGCAAACCCCCCCCGGATAAGCGGGACACAGATACGCAGTATTTT,CASKPPPDKRDTDTQYF
TRBJ2-2,NA,NA,TRBV28,TGTGCCGGGCGAGCAAGATCGTTTGGCGGGGAGCTGTTTTTT,CAGRARSFGGELFF
TRBJ2-7,NA,NA,TRBV21-1,TGTGCCAGCAGCACCCCATCGGACAGGGGAGGGTCGCGGGTCGAGCAGTACTTC,CASSTPSDRGGSRVEQYF
TRBJ2-7,NA,TRBD1,TRBV3-1/TRBV3-2,TGTGCCAGCACACAGGGGGCAAGCGAGCAGTACTTC,CASTQGASEQYF
TRBJ2-7,NA,TRBD1,TRBV7-2,TGTGCCAGCAGCTTAGTCGTGGGACAGGGCTCATCCTACGAGCAGTACTTC,CASSLVVGQGSSYEQYF
TRBJ1-1,NA,NA,TRBV6-2/TRBV6-3,TGTGCCAGCAGTCCGGACCCGGGAAGGAAAGGTCCAGAAGAAGCTTTCTTT,CASSPDPGRKGPEEAFF
TRBJ1-5,NA,NA,TRBV10-3,TGTGCCATCAGTGAGTCGTCGGGGGGCGACGGTCAGCCCCAGCATTTT,CAISESSGGDGQPQHF
TRBJ2-1,NA,TRBD1,TRBV9,TGTGCCAGCAGCGTAGCAGACAGGACAGGGGGGGATGAGCAGTTCTTC,CASSVADRTGGDEQFF
TRBJ2-1,NA,NA,TRBV27,TGTGCCACCGCCGGGGGCAATGAGCAGTTCTTC,CATAGGNEQFF
TRBJ2-1,NA,NA,TRBV9,TGTGCCAGCAGCGTAGCCGCGGGTGCTTACAATGAGCAGTTCTTC,CASSVAAGAYNEQFF
TRBJ2-1,NA,NA,TRBV7-9,TGTGCCAGCAGCTTAGTTACAGGGTCCTACAATGAGCAGTTCTTC,CASSLVTGSYNEQFF
TRBJ2-7,NA,TRBD1,TRBV11-3,TGTGCCAGCAGCCACCGATCGGACAGGTCCTACGAGCAGTACTTC,CASSHRSDRSYEQYF
TRBJ1-5,NA,NA,TRBV10-3,TGTGCCATCCAAACAGGGCAAGATCAGCCCCAGCATTTT,CAIQTGQDQPQHF
TRBJ2-2,NA,TRBD2,TRBV6-2/TRBV6-3,TGTGCCAGCAGTTACTCGATCCGACTAGCGGGGGAGACCGGGGAGCTGTTTTTT,CASSYSIRLAGETGELFF
TRBJ2-3,NA,TRBD2,TRBV30,TGTGCCTGGAGTACTTTTAAACTAGCGGGGGGGTCGGCAGATACGCAGTATTTT,CAWSTFKLAGGSADTQYF
TRBJ2-7,NA,TRBD2,TRBV25-1,TGTGCCAGCAGTGAGACTAGCGGGAGGGCTTTTGGTGGGCAGTACTTC,CASSETSGRAFGGQYF
TRBJ2-5,NA,TRBD2,TRBV18,TGTGCCAGCTCACCATACGGGGGGTTTCGGGAGACCCAGTACTTC,CASSPYGGFRETQYF
TRBJ2-5,NA,NA,TRBV19,TGTGCCAGTAGTACCAGGGAATCGGGACTTGCAGAGACCCAGTACTTC,CASSTRESGLAETQYF
TRBJ2-5,NA,TRBD2,TRBV2,TGTGCCAGCACCGAGGGAGGGGCAGGGAGGGAGACCCAGTACTTC,CASTEGGAGRETQYF
TRBJ1-5,NA,NA,TRBV7-2,TGTGCCAGCAGCTTAGACGGGGTGAACAATCAGCCCCAGCATTTT,CASSLDGVNNQPQHF
TRBJ2-7,NA,NA,TRBV18,TGTGCCAGCTCACCAAGTTCGGGGTATGCCTCCTACGAGCAGTACTTC,CASSPSSGYASYEQYF
TRBJ1-1,once,NA,TRBV2,TGTGCCAGCGGACTCCTCCGGGAGAACACTGAAGCTTTCTTT,CASGLLRENTEAFF
TRBJ2-7,NA,NA,TRBV19,TGTGCCAGTAGTACAACAGAAAGCTACGAGCAGTACTTC,CASSTTESYEQYF
TRBJ1-2,NA,TRBD1,TRBV3-1/TRBV3-2,TGTGCCAGCAGCCAGGACAGGGGGCTTGGCTACACCTTC,CASSQDRGLGYTF
TRBJ2-1,NA,NA,TRBV5-4,TGTGCCAGCAGCCGGGACTCCTCGAGCTCCTACAATGAGCAGTTCTTC,CASSRDSSSSYNEQFF
TRBJ2-5,once,TRBD2,TRBV7-9,TGTGCCAGCAGCTTAGGGACGGGGGGAGAGACCCAGTACTTC,CASSLGTGGETQYF
TRBJ1-2,NA,TRBD1,TRBV4-1,TGCGCCAGCAGCCAACACAACCAGGGGGCGGTAGGCTACACCTTC,CASSQHNQGAVGYTF
TRBJ1-5,NA,NA,TRBV6-6,TGTGCCAGCAGTTACCCCCCCGGGTCAATGCCCCAGCATTTT,CASSYPPGSMPQHF
TRBJ2-1,NA,NA,TRBV21-1,TGTGCCAGCCAGCAAAGGGGACTAGCGGGTCCCGAGCAGTTCTTC,CASQQRGLAGPEQFF
TRBJ2-7,NA,NA,TRBV5-1,TGCGCCAGCAGCTTGGAGACAGCCTCCTACGAGCAGTACTTC,CASSLETASYEQYF
TRBJ2-3,NA,NA,TRBV27,TGTGCCAGCAGTTTAATTAGCGCGAGCACAGATACGCAGTATTTT,CASSLISASTDTQYF
TRBJ2-7,NA,TRBD2,TRBV6-2/TRBV6-3,TGTGCCAGCAGTCTTATCCTCGGGCGGCGGGAGGTAGCCTACGAGCAGTACTTC,CASSLILGRREVAYEQYF
TRBJ2-5,NA,TRBD1,TRBV2,TGTGCCACCGCCGGGACAGGAATACCAGAGACCCAGTACTTC,CATAGTGIPETQYF
TRBJ2-5,NA,TRBD1,TRBV9,TGTGCCAGCAGCGTGACCGGGACAGGGGGCGAAGAGACCCAGTACTTC,CASSVTGTGGEETQYF
TRBJ2-1,once,TRBD2,TRBV24-1,TGTGCCACCAGTGAGTCAACCCCCCTCGGGACGCCGGGACTAGCGGGAGTTGTTGAGCAGTTCTTC,CATSESTPLGTPGLAGVVEQFF
TRBJ1-1,NA,TRBD1,TRBV19,TGTGCCAGTAGCCTCCAACAGGGGAGGTCTGAAGCTTTCTTT,CASSLQQGRSEAFF
TRBJ2-3,NA,TRBD2,TRBV19,TGTGCCAGTATGCGGACTAGCGGGGGGGCCGCCGGCACAGATACGCAGTATTTT,CASMRTSGGAAGTDTQYF
TRBJ2-7,NA,NA,TRBV2,TGTGCCAGCAGTGAAGGGCCCCTTCGAACCTACGAGCAGTACTTC,CASSEGPLRTYEQYF
TRBJ1-1,NA,TRBD1,TRBV6-5,TGTGCCAGCAGCCGTGACAGGGGCCGAGGGACTGAAGCTTTCTTT,CASSRDRGRGTEAFF
TRBJ2-7,NA,TRBD2,TRBV19,TGTGCCAGCCTTAACGGGCCGGCGGCGGGGGTCGAGCAGTACTTC,CASLNGPAAGVEQYF
TRBJ1-4,NA,TRBD1,TRBV29-1,TGCAGCGTTGTAACAGGGGCGGAAAAACTGTTTTTT,CSVVTGAEKLFF
TRBJ2-3,NA,TRBD2,TRBV27,TGTGCCAGCAGGCCCGGAGGAGCGGGGGGGACAGATACGCAGTATTTT,CASRPGGAGGTDTQYF
TRBJ1-5,NA,NA,TRBV6-5,TGTGCCAGCAGTTACGGGCAGGGCAATCAGCCCCAGCATTTT,CASSYGQGNQPQHF
TRBJ2-5,NA,TRBD1,TRBV2,TGTGCCAGCAGTGAAGACAGGGGCGAGACCCAGTACTTC,CASSEDRGETQYF
TRBJ2-1,NA,NA,TRBV11-1,TGTGCCAGCAGCCCCGCCCGGAATGAGCAGTTCTTC,CASSPARNEQFF